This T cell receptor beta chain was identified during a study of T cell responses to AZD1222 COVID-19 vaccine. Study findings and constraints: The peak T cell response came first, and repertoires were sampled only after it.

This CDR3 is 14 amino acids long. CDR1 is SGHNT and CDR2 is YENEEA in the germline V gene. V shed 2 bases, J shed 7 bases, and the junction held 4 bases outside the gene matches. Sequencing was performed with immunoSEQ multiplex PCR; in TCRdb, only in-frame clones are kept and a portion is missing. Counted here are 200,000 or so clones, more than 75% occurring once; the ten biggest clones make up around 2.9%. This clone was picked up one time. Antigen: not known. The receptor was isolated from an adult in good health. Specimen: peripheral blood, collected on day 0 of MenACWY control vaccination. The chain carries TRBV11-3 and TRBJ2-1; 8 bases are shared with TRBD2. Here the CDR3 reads CASSLTAGGNEQFF. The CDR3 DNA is TGTGCCAGCAGCTTAACGGCGGGGGGTAATGAGCAGTTCTTC.